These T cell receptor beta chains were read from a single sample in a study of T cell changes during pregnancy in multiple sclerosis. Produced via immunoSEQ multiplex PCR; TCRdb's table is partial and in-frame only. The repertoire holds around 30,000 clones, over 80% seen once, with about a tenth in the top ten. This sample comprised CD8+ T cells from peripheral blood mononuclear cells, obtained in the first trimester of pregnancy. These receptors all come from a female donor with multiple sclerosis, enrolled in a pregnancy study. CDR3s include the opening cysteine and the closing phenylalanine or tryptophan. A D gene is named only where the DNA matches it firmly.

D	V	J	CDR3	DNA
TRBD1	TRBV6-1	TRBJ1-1	CASSEPRGSTEAFF	TGTGCCAGCAGCGAGCCCAGGGGGAGCACTGAAGCTTTCTTT
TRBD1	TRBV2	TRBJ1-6	CASSGTDISYNSPLHF	TGTGCCAGCAGCGGGACAGATATCTCCTATAATTCACCCCTCCACTTT
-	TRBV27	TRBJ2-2	CASSFGSDPGELFF	TGTGCCAGCAGTTTCGGGTCAGATCCCGGGGAGCTGTTTTTT
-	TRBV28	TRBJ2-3	CASNKYEIRGSTDTQYF	TGTGCCAGCAACAAGTACGAGATTAGGGGAAGCACAGATACGCAGTATTTT
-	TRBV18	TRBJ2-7	CASSPPQGSEQYF	TGTGCCAGCTCACCACCCCAGGGATCCGAGCAGTACTTC
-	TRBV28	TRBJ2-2	CASADRVKEETGELFF	TGTGCCAGCGCGGATAGGGTGAAGGAGGAGACCGGGGAGCTGTTTTTT
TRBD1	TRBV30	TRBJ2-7	CAISGTGFPEQYF	TGTGCCATCTCCGGGACAGGGTTTCCCGAGCAGTACTTC
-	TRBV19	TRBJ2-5	CASSSRTVQETQYF	TGTGCCAGTAGTAGCAGGACAGTCCAAGAGACCCAGTACTTC
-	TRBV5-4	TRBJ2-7	CASSLARGQQYF	TGTGCCAGCAGCTTAGCCAGGGGCCAGCAGTACTTC
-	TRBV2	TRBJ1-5	CASKGGDSNQPQHF	TGTGCCAGCAAGGGGGGGGATAGCAATCAGCCCCAGCATTTT